Listed below are T cell receptor beta chains from one sample, sequenced in a study of T cell responses to AZD1222 COVID-19 vaccine. Libraries were prepared by immunoSEQ multiplex PCR; TCRdb keeps only in-frame clonotypes and omits some of them. The data hold about 99,000 clones, with roughly 90% observed a single time. Source: peripheral blood, taken on day 0 of AZD1222 vaccination. Source of these receptors: an adult in good health. The CDR3 runs from the conserved cysteine through the conserved F or W. The D gene is left open where the match is weak. Rows give clone size only sometimes, using once, few, many, or a class for an expanded clone.

j_gene | v_gene | d_gene | abundance | CDR3nt | CDR3aa
TRBJ2-3 | TRBV9 | TRBD2 | few | TGTGCCAGCCAGCGGGAGGAATACACAGATACGCAGTATTTT | CASQREEYTDTQYF
TRBJ1-1 | TRBV10-3 | - | - | TGTGCCATCAGGAACAGGGCCATGAACACTGAAGCTTTCTTT | CAIRNRAMNTEAFF
TRBJ1-1 | TRBV28 | TRBD1 | - | TGTGCCAGCAGTCTCCACAGGGGGCGAGGAACTGAAGCTTTCTTT | CASSLHRGRGTEAFF
TRBJ2-7 | TRBV5-1 | - | - | TGCGCCAGCAGCTTGGTTGGCGGGACAGAACTCTACGAGCAGTACTTC | CASSLVGGTELYEQYF
TRBJ1-4 | TRBV12-3/TRBV12-4 | - | - | TGTGCCAGCAGTTTAGGAGTTAATGAAAAACTGTTTTTT | CASSLGVNEKLFF
TRBJ1-6 | TRBV28 | - | - | TGTGCCAGCATATCTTCCGGGACGGGGTTTTATAATTCACCCCTCCACTTT | CASISSGTGFYNSPLHF
TRBJ2-3 | TRBV27 | - | - | TGTGCCAGCGGCACAGATACGCAGTATTTT | CASGTDTQYF
TRBJ2-5 | TRBV5-1 | - | - | TGCGCCAGCAGCTTAACAAGACAGGCGAAACAAGAGACCCAGTACTTC | CASSLTRQAKQETQYF
TRBJ2-5 | TRBV4-1 | - | - | TGCGCCAGCAGCACGGCCGGGACAAACCAAGAGACCCAGTACTTC | CASSTAGTNQETQYF
TRBJ1-6 | TRBV11-3 | - | - | TGTGCCAGCAGCTTAGCCCTAAACAACAGGACGTCCCTTTTAGGTTCACCCCTCCACTTT | CASSLALNNRTSLLGSPLHF
TRBJ1-1 | TRBV7-9 | - | few | TGTGCCAGCAGCCTCCAGGGGCATCCGGGCACTGAAGCTTTCTTT | CASSLQGHPGTEAFF
TRBJ2-3 | TRBV19 | - | - | TGTGCCAGTAGTATTGGTCCTAGCTCAGATACGCAGTATTTT | CASSIGPSSDTQYF
TRBJ2-3 | TRBV29-1 | - | - | TGCAGCGTTGAAGGTACGGAAGGGAGCACAGATACGCAGTATTTT | CSVEGTEGSTDTQYF
TRBJ1-1 | TRBV10-3 | - | - | TGTGCCATCAGTGAGTTTACTACAGGAACCACTGAAGCTTTCTTT | CAISEFTTGTTEAFF
TRBJ1-5 | TRBV3-1/TRBV3-2 | - | - | TGTGCCAGCAGCCAAGGGCCCCCAGTTAGCAATCAGCCCCAGCATTTT | CASSQGPPVSNQPQHF
TRBJ1-2 | TRBV19 | - | - | TGTGCCAGTACTACAGGGACCAGGCGAGACTATGGCTACACCTTC | CASTTGTRRDYGYTF
TRBJ2-1 | TRBV30 | TRBD2 | - | TGTGCCTGGAGAAAAGCGGGAGGAAACAATGAGCAGTTCTTC | CAWRKAGGNNEQFF
TRBJ2-1 | TRBV3-1/TRBV3-2 | TRBD1 | - | TGTGCCAGCAGCCCTAGTCAGGGGGCGACGCAGTTCTTC | CASSPSQGATQFF
TRBJ1-5 | TRBV28 | TRBD1 | few | TGTGCCAGCAGTCTAGGTACAGGGGACGATCAGCCCCAGCATTTT | CASSLGTGDDQPQHF
TRBJ1-2 | TRBV5-4 | - | - | TGTGCCAGCAGCGTACCGGACAGCTACTATGGCTACACCTTC | CASSVPDSYYGYTF
TRBJ1-1 | TRBV4-1 | - | - | TGCGCCAGCAGCCTCGGCGAGGGGGGGAACACTGAAGCTTTCTTT | CASSLGEGGNTEAFF
TRBJ2-6 | TRBV6-5 | - | - | TGTGCCAGCAGTCTGGCCAACGTCCTGACTTTC | CASSLANVLTF
TRBJ2-7 | TRBV30 | - | - | TGTGCCTGGAGTGTACGTCTAGTGAGTAACGAGCAGTACTTC | CAWSVRLVSNEQYF
TRBJ2-3 | TRBV28 | TRBD2 | - | TGTGCCAGCAGCCCCTCACTAGCGGGAGGGCCAAGCAGAGCGCAGTATTTT | CASSPSLAGGPSRAQYF
TRBJ1-6 | TRBV7-2 | - | few | TGTGCCAGCAGCTTAGCCAGGGGCGGGATGAATTCACCCCTCCACTTT | CASSLARGGMNSPLHF
TRBJ1-3 | TRBV30 | - | - | TGTGCCTGGAGCCCAGGGAACTCTGGAAACACCATATATTTT | CAWSPGNSGNTIYF
TRBJ1-1 | TRBV6-1 | - | - | TGTGCCAGCAGTGAAGCGAGGGCAGGGAAGGACACTGAAGCTTTCTTT | CASSEARAGKDTEAFF
TRBJ1-1 | TRBV27 | TRBD1 | - | TGTGCCAGCAGTTTACTATTGGGAGACAGGGGCGGGTCTGAAGCTTTCTTT | CASSLLLGDRGGSEAFF
TRBJ1-5 | TRBV19 | - | - | TGTGCCAGTAGTACGCCAGCGTCCGGGCCCTATAGCAATCAGCCCCAGCATTTT | CASSTPASGPYSNQPQHF
TRBJ2-2 | TRBV5-6 | - | - | TGTGCCAGCAGCAAGTTCGGCACCGGGGAGCTGTTTTTT | CASSKFGTGELFF
TRBJ1-6 | TRBV5-1 | TRBD1 | - | TGCGCCAGCAGCCTGGGGACAGGGGCTAATTCACCCCTCCACTTT | CASSLGTGANSPLHF
TRBJ2-7 | TRBV7-8 | - | - | TGTGCCAGCAGCTTAGTGACGGGGTTCTACGAGCAGTACTTC | CASSLVTGFYEQYF
TRBJ2-5 | TRBV19 | - | - | TGTGCCAGTAGTATGTCACAGGGTGAGGAGACCCAGTACTTC | CASSMSQGEETQYF
TRBJ1-2 | TRBV7-2 | - | once | TGTGCCAGCAGCTTATATCCGGACGGTCGCTATGGCTACACCTTC | CASSLYPDGRYGYTF
TRBJ1-1 | TRBV6-5 | - | - | TGTGCCAGCAGGGGAATCTTGCAGAACACTGAAGCTTTCTTT | CASRGILQNTEAFF
TRBJ2-4 | TRBV14 | TRBD2 | - | TGTGCCAGCAGCGCCCGTTCGGGACTAGCGGGGAGCAAAAACATTCAGTACTTC | CASSARSGLAGSKNIQYF
TRBJ1-1 | TRBV18 | - | - | TGTGCCAGCCACGCGACGGCAGGTCGGAACACTGAAGCTTTCTTT | CASHATAGRNTEAFF
TRBJ2-7 | TRBV21-1 | - | - | TGTGCCAGCAGCAAAGCCGCGACAGTACACTTC | CASSKAATVHF
TRBJ2-1 | TRBV4-3 | TRBD2 | - | TGCGCCAGCAGCCAAGATTTAGGCGGGGGCTACAATGAGCAGTTCTTC | CASSQDLGGGYNEQFF
TRBJ1-2 | TRBV9 | - | - | TGTGCCAGCAGCGTAGACCAGGGTGGCGGCTACACCTTC | CASSVDQGGGYTF
TRBJ1-4 | TRBV14 | - | - | TGTGCCAGCAGCCAAAATCTCCATGGGGCTAATGAAAAACTGTTTTTT | CASSQNLHGANEKLFF
TRBJ1-1 | TRBV5-5 | - | - | TGTGCCAGCAGCTTGGCTTCCGTGAACACTGAAGCTTTCTTT | CASSLASVNTEAFF
TRBJ1-5 | TRBV29-1 | TRBD1 | - | TGCAGCGTTGCAGGGGGATCCGATAGCAATCAGCCCCAGCATTTT | CSVAGGSDSNQPQHF
TRBJ2-2 | TRBV10-3 | - | - | TGTGCCATCAGTGTAGTTGGCATCACCGGGGAGCTGTTTTTT | CAISVVGITGELFF
TRBJ1-2 | TRBV11-2 | - | - | TGTGCCAGCAGCTTACAGGAAGCCTATGGCTACACCTTC | CASSLQEAYGYTF
TRBJ2-3 | TRBV4-3 | - | once | TGCGCCAGCAGCCAAGAGCCTAGAGGATATAGCACAGATACGCAGTATTTT | CASSQEPRGYSTDTQYF
TRBJ2-2 | TRBV4-1 | - | - | TGCGCCAGCAGCCAAGGCAGACTGATCAATCAGAACACCGGGGAGCTGTTTTTT | CASSQGRLINQNTGELFF
TRBJ2-1 | TRBV15 | TRBD1 | - | TGTGCCACCAGCAGACCCACAGGGGGCGTTTATGAGCAGTTCTTC | CATSRPTGGVYEQFF
TRBJ2-5 | TRBV30 | - | - | TGTGCCTGGAACCCCCAAACGAAAGAGACCCAGTACTTC | CAWNPQTKETQYF
TRBJ1-6 | TRBV7-8 | - | - | TGTGCCAGCAGCCTCCGGACAGATCGAAGGGGCTCACCCCTCCACTTT | CASSLRTDRRGSPLHF
TRBJ2-3 | TRBV15 | TRBD2 | - | TGTGCCACCAGCAGAGAACATAGCGGGAGTCTAGCTACGCAGTATTTT | CATSREHSGSLATQYF
TRBJ1-5 | TRBV28 | - | few | TGTGCCAGCAGTTTCCGACAGCGGGATCAGCCCCAGCATTTT | CASSFRQRDQPQHF
TRBJ1-5 | TRBV28 | TRBD1 | few | TGTGCCAGCAGTGCAGGGGGGGATAGCAATCAGCCCCAGCATTTT | CASSAGGDSNQPQHF
TRBJ2-4 | TRBV7-9 | - | - | TGTGCCAGCAGCTTAGTTATAGCCAAAAACATTCAGTACTTC | CASSLVIAKNIQYF
TRBJ2-1 | TRBV27 | TRBD1 | - | TGTGCCAGCAGCTCTGGACAGGGGACCTACAATGAGCAGTTCTTC | CASSSGQGTYNEQFF